The 14 T cell receptor beta chains below were found in one sample sequenced in a study of blood T cell repertoires in COVID-19. Sequencing used immunoSEQ multiplex PCR; TCRdb keeps in-frame clones, though not all of them. Among about 440,000 clones listed, nearly 90% were seen once. The sequenced sample was PBMCs or T cells enriched from blood (not recorded which). Every receptor here comes from a woman between 18 and 29 years old with acute COVID-19.

The V and J genes are TRBV4-3 and TRBJ1-4, with a possible D match to TRBD1 (5 bases). Between the trimmed V and J ends, which lost 0 bases and 8 bases, there was a span of 13 bases. Per germline, CDR1 LGHNA and CDR2 YSLEER. The CDR3 covers 15 residues. The CDR3 DNA follows: TGCGCCAGCAGCCAAGATCCCCAGGGCCCAGAAAAACTGTTTTTT. Its translation is CASSQDPQGPEKLFF.

The genes are TRBV7-2 and TRBJ2-4, with TRBD2 matching 11 bases. This CDR3 has 16 amino acids. The germline V gene has CDR1 SGHTA and CDR2 FQGNSA. J gave up 7 bases and V 5 bases, and 10 bases lay outside the gene matches. The CDR3: CASSDRSGRAANIQYF. CDR3 nucleotides: TGTGCCAGCAGCGATCGTAGCGGGAGGGCCGCGAACATTCAGTACTTC. The full variable domain, rest sourced from reference TRBV7-2 and TRBJ2-4, is GAGVSQSPSNKVTEKGKDVELRCDPISGHTALYWYRQSLGQGLEFLIYFQGNSAPDKSGLPSDRFSAERTGGSVSTLTIQRTQQEDSAVYLCASSDRSGRAANIQYFGAGTRLSVL.

This clone was seen only a few times. V gene TRBV20-1 combines with J gene TRBJ1-4; D gene uncertain. There are 13 residues in the CDR3. Germline CDR1 is DFQATT and CDR2 is SNEGSKA (reference sequence). V dropped 3 bases and J dropped 0 bases, with 5 bases sitting between them. CDR3 protein: CSASLSTNEKLFF. The CDR3, as DNA: TGCAGTGCTAGTCTCTCAACTAATGAAAAACTGTTTTTT.

J is TRBJ1-4 and V is TRBV9; possible D gene TRBD1, 6 bases. Trimming shortened V by 4 bases and J by 6 bases, and 19 bases separated the two germline ends. The germline V gene has CDR1 SGDLS and CDR2 YYNGEE. The CDR3 consists of 16 residues. The CDR3 nucleotides are TGTGCCAGCAGCCGAACTATAACAGGGAGCCATGAAAAACTGTTTTTT. It is translated as CASSRTITGSHEKLFF. Based on the CDR3 plus reference TRBV9 and TRBJ1-4, the full variable domain is DSGVTQTPKHLITATGQRVTLRCSPRSGDLSVYWYQQSLDQGLQFLIQYYNGEERAKGNILERFSAQQFPDLHSELNLSSLELGDSALYFCASSRTITGSHEKLFFGSGTQLSVL.

The CDR3 DNA is TGTGCCAGCAGCCAAGAATCGGGGAGCTCTGGAAACACCATATATTTT. Protein product: CASSQESGSSGNTIYF. The rearrangement joins TRBV3-1 (or the pseudogene TRBV3-2) to TRBJ1-3; D uncertain. Germline-derived CDR1 and CDR2 are LGHDT and YNNKEL (reference sequence). CDR3 length equals 16 residues. V was shortened by 0 bases and J by 0 bases, with 9 bases between the two germline ends.

The chain joins TRBV29-1 to TRBJ1-1; unclear D gene. The CDR3 runs 13 residues. From germline, CDR1 is SQVTM and CDR2 ANQGSEA. V gave up 5 bases and J gave up 1 base, with 11 bases separating them. The DNA for the CDR3 is TGCAGCGTTCTAACGGGTGAGAACACTGAAGCTTTCTTT. Protein: CSVLTGENTEAFF. The whole variable domain, filled in from reference TRBV29-1 and TRBJ1-1, reads SAVISQKPSRDICQRGTSLTIQCQVDSQVTMMFWYRQQPGQSLTLIATANQGSEATYESGFVIDKFPISRPNLTFSTLTVSNMSPEDSSIYLCSVLTGENTEAFFGQGTRLTVV.

The chain is built from TRBV19 and TRBJ1-4; a weak D match, TRBD1 (5 bases). Germline lookup yields CDR1 LNHDA and CDR2 SQIVND (reference sequence). The CDR3 is 13 amino acids. V was pared by 6 bases and J by 8 bases, with 13 bases between. CDR3 protein: CASSATEREKLFF. For the CDR3, the DNA is TGTGCCAGTAGCGCGACAGAGCGAGAAAAACTGTTTTTT.

The chain combines TRBV7-9 with TRBJ2-7; TRBD1 matches 8 bases. Looked up from germline, CDR1 is SEHNR and CDR2 is FQNEAQ (reference sequence). The CDR3 runs 14 residues. The V and J ends lost 3 bases and 3 bases, in that order; junction bases with no gene match: 4. CDR3 DNA: TGTGCCAGCAGCTTGGCGGGACAGGACTACGAGCAGTACTTC. Encoded protein: CASSLAGQDYEQYF.

The V and J genes are TRBV7-6 and TRBJ2-7; 9 bases are a match to TRBD1. Germline CDR1 SGHVS, CDR2 FNYEAQ. CDR3 length equals 14 residues. The J segment lost 6 bases and the V segment lost 2 bases, leaving 5 bases of the junction unmatched. The CDR3 is CASSLHRGHVEQYF. The DNA of the CDR3 is TGTGCCAGCAGCTTACACAGGGGGCACGTCGAGCAGTACTTC. The whole variable domain, remainder taken from reference TRBV7-6 and TRBJ2-7, is GAGVSQSPRYKVTKRGQDVALRCDPISGHVSLYWYRQALGQGPEFLTYFNYEAQQDKSGLPNDRFSAERPEGSISTLTIQRTEQRDSAMYRCASSLHRGHVEQYFGPGTRLTVT.

This clone came up once. The chain is built from TRBV27 and TRBJ1-2, with 9 bases aligning to TRBD1. V lost 6 bases, J lost 8 bases, and 4 bases stayed unmatched. This CDR3 spans 12 amino acids. CDR1 MNHEY and CDR2 SMNVEV come from the germline V gene (reference sequence). The CDR3 spells CASRGQGLGYTF. In DNA form, the CDR3 reads TGTGCCAGCAGGGGACAGGGTTTGGGCTACACCTTC.

Here the CDR3 DNA reads TGTGCCAGCAGCCAAGGGATTACAGGGGGTCAGAACTATGGCTACACCTTC. This gives the protein CASSQGITGGQNYGYTF. J is TRBJ1-2 and V is TRBV3-1 (or the pseudogene TRBV3-2), with 8 bases aligning to TRBD1. J gave up 2 bases and V 1 base, and 9 bases lay outside the gene matches. CDR1 and CDR2 from the germline V gene are LGHDT and YNNKEL (reference sequence). This CDR3 is 17 amino acids long.

This sequence joins TRBV4-1 and TRBJ2-7; D is unclear. Germline loops: CDR1 MGHRA, CDR2 YSYEKL. The CDR3 runs 13 residues. V gave up 1 base and J gave up 3 bases, with 7 bases separating them. The CDR3 spells CASSQVRDYEQYF. Written as DNA, the CDR3 is TGCGCCAGCAGCCAAGTAAGAGACTACGAGCAGTACTTC.

The gene calls are TRBV7-9 and TRBJ1-3; TRBD1 is a possible D gene (5 bases). The CDR3 consists of 16 residues. The V gene's germline CDR1 is SEHNR and CDR2 FQNEAQ (reference sequence). Trimming shortened V by 1 base and J by 0 bases, and 10 bases separated the two germline ends. The chain's CDR3 is CASSLEGLGSGNTIYF. Written as DNA, the CDR3 is TGTGCCAGCAGCTTAGAGGGGCTCGGCTCTGGAAACACCATATATTTT. The complete variable domain, with remaining parts taken from reference TRBV7-9 and TRBJ1-3, reads DTGVSQNPRHKITKRGQNVTFRCDPISEHNRLYWYRQTLGQGPEFLTYFQNEAQLEKSRLLSDRFSAERPKGSFSTLEIQRTEQGDSAMYLCASSLEGLGSGNTIYFGEGSWLTVV.

The V and J genes are TRBV7-9 and TRBJ1-6; TRBD1 aligns across 9 bases. V shed 1 base and J 14 bases; nucleotides not matched to a gene: 12. The CDR3 spans 16 residues. From germline, CDR1 is SEHNR and CDR2 FQNEAQ (reference sequence). CDR3 in amino acids: CASSLGGDRVVRALHF. CDR3 DNA: TGTGCCAGCAGCTTAGGAGGGGACAGGGTAGTTCGGGCCCTCCACTTT. The whole variable domain, remainder taken from reference TRBV7-9 and TRBJ1-6, is DTGVSQNPRHKITKRGQNVTFRCDPISEHNRLYWYRQTLGQGPEFLTYFQNEAQLEKSRLLSDRFSAERPKGSFSTLEIQRTEQGDSAMYLCASSLGGDRVVRALHFGNGTRLTVT.